One sample yielded the 7 T cell receptor beta chains listed below, sequenced in a study of cytomegalovirus exposure and HLA in healthy donors. Use of 60 Vbeta and 13 Jbeta primers characterized the PCR. TCRdb keeps only in-frame clones here, not all; method: immunoSEQ multiplex PCR. The table has 75,000 to 95,000 clones, 70% to 80% seen once. Sequenced material: PBMCs. These receptors originate from a human donor in good health.

The chain recombines TRBV7-6 with TRBJ2-5, with D uncertain. V lost 7 bases, J lost 1 base, and 13 bases lay in between. CDR3 length: 14 amino acids. CDR1 is SGHVS and CDR2 is FNYEAQ in the germline V gene. This CDR3 is CASTTLITQETQYF. The CDR3 nucleotides read TGTGCCAGCACCACTTTAATAACCCAAGAGACCCAGTACTTC.

The CDR3 nucleotides are TGTGCCAGCAGATCGGAGGGGGCTGTTAGAGGCTACACCTTC. It encodes CASRSEGAVRGYTF. The V gene is TRBV2, the J gene TRBJ1-2, with 7 bases matching TRBD1. The CDR3 is made up of 14 amino acids. Germline CDR1 reads SNHLY; CDR2 reads FYNNEI. V lost 6 bases and J lost 8; bases outside the gene matches: 12.

The chain carries TRBV6-5 and TRBJ1-1, with D perhaps TRBD1 (5 bases). The CDR3 contains 14 residues. Trimming removed 6 bases at V and 0 bases at J, with 11 bases between. The germline V gene encodes CDR1 MNHEY and CDR2 SVGAGI. For the CDR3, the DNA is TGTGCCAGCAGCCGACAGTATATGAACACTGAAGCTTTCTTT. Its translation is CASSRQYMNTEAFF.

The genes are TRBV18 and TRBJ2-7, with 14 bases lining up with TRBD2. This CDR3 region has 18 residues. V was clipped by 6 bases and J by 3 bases; unmatched bases: 13. CDR1 is KGHSH, CDR2 LQKENI, per germline. CDR3 amino acids: CASSGNGLAGGRYYEQYF. CDR3 bases: TGTGCCAGCTCGGGCAATGGACTAGCGGGGGGCCGGTACTACGAGCAGTACTTC.

The V gene is TRBV19, the J gene TRBJ1-1, with D uncertain. Germline V lookup: CDR1 LNHDA, CDR2 SQIVND (reference sequence). There are 15 residues in the CDR3. Between the trimmed V and J ends, which lost 1 base and 3 bases, there was a span of 12 bases. The CDR3 sequence is CASSIGGGVYTEAFF. CDR3 bases: TGTGCCAGTAGTATAGGAGGCGGAGTTTACACTGAAGCTTTCTTT.

This clone was observed a single time. The V and J genes are TRBV19 and TRBJ1-1, with D perhaps TRBD1 (5 bases). CDR3 length: 14 amino acids. Trimming cost V 1 base and J 4 bases, with 10 bases left between them. Germline CDR1 is LNHDA and CDR2 is SQIVND (reference sequence). As DNA, the CDR3 is TGTGCCAGTAGTATAGCACAGGTCGGCACTGAAGCTTTCTTT. This sequence encodes CASSIAQVGTEAFF.

The rearrangement joins TRBV7-8 to TRBJ2-3; 9 nucleotides line up with TRBD2. J was trimmed by 4 bases and V by 1 base; bases with no gene match: 9. The CDR3 has 17 amino acids. CDR1 is SGHVS and CDR2 is FQNEAQ in the germline V gene. For the CDR3, the DNA is TGTGCCAGCAGCTTAGGGGTGGTGCGGGGGGGCCCAGATACGCAGTATTTT. Translating it yields CASSLGVVRGGPDTQYF.